The rows below give T cell receptor beta chains drawn from one sample of a study of T-cell memory formation after mild COVID-19. A single record per CDR3 protein comes from TCRdb applying MiXCR to the 5' RACE reads. The sample yields hundreds of thousands of distinct CDR3 sequences, approximately 16% seen once. The source material was PBMCs or a T cell subset sorted from them (not recorded which). These receptors originate from a man in his late teens or twenties who had mild COVID-19 (a few samples of this study predate the infection). Cell type and time point are not known. CDR3s include the opening cysteine and the closing phenylalanine or tryptophan.

V gene: TRBV6-2/TRBV6-3; CDR3 length: 13; CDR3 protein: CAGHRDGNTEAFF
V gene: TRBV7-9; CDR3 length: 16; CDR3 protein: CASSPGLAGFYNEQFF
V gene: TRBV11-3; CDR3 length: 15; CDR3 protein: CASSHGGLAYNEQFF
V gene: TRBV7-3; CDR3 length: 15; CDR3 protein: CASSFSRGGRETQYF
V gene: TRBV6-5; CDR3 length: 15; CDR3 protein: CASSLRDRGSYEQYF
V gene: TRBV27; CDR3 length: 13; CDR3 protein: CASSLGDTDTQYF
V gene: TRBV4-1; CDR3 length: 15; CDR3 protein: CASSQPFARVTEAFF
V gene: TRBV5-1; CDR3 length: 14; CDR3 protein: CASSLAEVGNGYTF
V gene: TRBV6-5; CDR3 length: 13; CDR3 protein: CASRAAGTYGYTF
V gene: TRBV7-2; CDR3 length: 15; CDR3 protein: CASSPQAAGEETQYF
V gene: TRBV7-2; CDR3 length: 12; CDR3 protein: CASSFRWGELFF
V gene: TRBV3-1; CDR3 length: 16; CDR3 protein: CASSLRGGPTYNEQFF
V gene: TRBV11-2; CDR3 length: 14; CDR3 protein: CASAAGQGRDTQYF
V gene: TRBV5-5; CDR3 length: 16; CDR3 protein: CATYPKGTGAGETQYF
V gene: TRBV9; CDR3 length: 14; CDR3 protein: CASSRTLMNTEAFF
V gene: TRBV18; CDR3 length: 14; CDR3 protein: CASSPAGYGETQYF
V gene: TRBV5-1; CDR3 length: 14; CDR3 protein: CASSQLGGIAEAFF
V gene: TRBV5-5; CDR3 length: 16; CDR3 protein: CASSFGTSGFQETQYF
V gene: TRBV18; CDR3 length: 12; CDR3 protein: CASSQQGETQYF
V gene: TRBV5-6; CDR3 length: 15; CDR3 protein: CASSFVGGGTDTQYF
V gene: TRBV2; CDR3 length: 12; CDR3 protein: CAGLGVRETQYF
V gene: TRBV10-3; CDR3 length: 12; CDR3 protein: CAISESNLAGYF
V gene: TRBV12-5; CDR3 length: 13; CDR3 protein: CASGSDRVYEQYF
V gene: TRBV4-3; CDR3 length: 12; CDR3 protein: CASSQEGRGYTF
V gene: TRBV4-2; CDR3 length: 16; CDR3 protein: CASSQDLQGAYQPQHF
V gene: TRBV5-4; CDR3 length: 14; CDR3 protein: CASSTGQDNQPQHF
V gene: TRBV5-1; CDR3 length: 15; CDR3 protein: CASSSGTGVGEKLFF
V gene: TRBV5-1; CDR3 length: 17; CDR3 protein: CASSLAPRRSSYNEQFF
V gene: TRBV6-6; CDR3 length: 18; CDR3 protein: CASSPPPGTSGGTDTQYF
V gene: TRBV5-1; CDR3 length: 16; CDR3 protein: CASSTGVLAVKETQYF
V gene: TRBV20-1; CDR3 length: 13; CDR3 protein: CSASGQPNSPLHF
V gene: TRBV20-1; CDR3 length: 14; CDR3 protein: CSASYGTGNTEAFF
V gene: TRBV12-3/TRBV12-4; CDR3 length: 12; CDR3 protein: CASKLSGGQGFF
V gene: TRBV21-1; CDR3 length: 10; CDR3 protein: CASSNQPQHF
V gene: TRBV6-5; CDR3 length: 13; CDR3 protein: CASSYRLNTEAFF
V gene: TRBV5-4; CDR3 length: 14; CDR3 protein: CASRLDSQNTEAFF
V gene: TRBV24-1; CDR3 length: 14; CDR3 protein: CATSDFFGNNEQFF
V gene: TRBV4-1; CDR3 length: 15; CDR3 protein: CASSRDGTAVGELFF
V gene: TRBV11-2; CDR3 length: 16; CDR3 protein: CASSSLRGRLTDTQYF
V gene: TRBV20-1; CDR3 length: 14; CDR3 protein: CSARAPLHTDTQYF
V gene: TRBV10-3; CDR3 length: 17; CDR3 protein: CAITSGTSGGNIDTQYF
V gene: TRBV7-9; CDR3 length: 18; CDR3 protein: CASSSGLAGGPPLDEQFF
V gene: TRBV7-2; CDR3 length: 13; CDR3 protein: CASSPGTRYGYTF
V gene: TRBV18; CDR3 length: 12; CDR3 protein: CASSPGNEKLFF
V gene: TRBV27; CDR3 length: 14; CDR3 protein: CASSTGTSVETQYF
V gene: TRBV5-1; CDR3 length: 15; CDR3 protein: CASSLVRISTDTQYF